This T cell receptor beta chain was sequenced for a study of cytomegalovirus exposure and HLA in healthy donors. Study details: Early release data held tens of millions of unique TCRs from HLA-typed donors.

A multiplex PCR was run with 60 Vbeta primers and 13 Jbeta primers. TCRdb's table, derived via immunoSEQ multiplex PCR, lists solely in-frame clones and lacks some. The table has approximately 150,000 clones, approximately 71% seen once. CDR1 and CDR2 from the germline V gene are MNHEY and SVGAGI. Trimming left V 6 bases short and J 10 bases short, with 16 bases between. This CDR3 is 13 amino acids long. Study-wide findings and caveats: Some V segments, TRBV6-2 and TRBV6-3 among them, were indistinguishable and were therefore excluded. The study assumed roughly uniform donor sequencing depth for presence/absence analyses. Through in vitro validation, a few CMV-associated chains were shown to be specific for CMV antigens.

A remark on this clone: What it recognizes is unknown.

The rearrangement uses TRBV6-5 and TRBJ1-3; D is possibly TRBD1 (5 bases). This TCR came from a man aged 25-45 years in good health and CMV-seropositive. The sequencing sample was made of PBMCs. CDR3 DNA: TGTGCCAGCAGGGAAGTCTGGGCAGGGACCATATATTTT. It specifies CASREVWAGTIYF.